These 9 T cell receptor beta chains were sequenced from one sample in a study of shared clonotypes between healthy human individuals. CD8 cells classed as naive were CD45RO-negative and positively selected for CCR7, excluding terminally differentiated effector memory CD45RA+ cells. The assay was immunoSEQ multiplex PCR, and TCRdb's table has in-frame clones only and misses some. The sample carries about 2,100,000 clones, approximately 94% recorded once. The specimen sequenced was naive CD8+ T cells from PBMCs. The origin of the receptors is a man in his late teens or twenties in good health. Some clones in this sample may be carry-over from other donors' samples.

V is TRBV4-2 and J is TRBJ2-1; tentative D call: TRBD1 (6 bases). Deletions cut 4 bases from V and 1 base from J, with 14 bases between. The CDR3 runs to 16 residues. In germline, CDR1 is LGHNA, CDR2 YNFKEQ. In nucleotides, the CDR3 is TGTGCCAGCAGCCCGCCCGAGGGGGTTTCCTACAATGAGCAGTTCTTC. This codes for CASSPPEGVSYNEQFF.

The rearrangement links TRBV7-9 to TRBJ2-7; D ambiguous. The CDR3 has 13 residues. Looked up from germline, CDR1 is SEHNR and CDR2 is FQNEAQ (reference sequence). V was trimmed by 3 bases and J by 0 bases, leaving 6 bases between them. CDR3 protein: CASSFQSSYEQYF. As DNA, the CDR3 is TGTGCCAGCAGCTTTCAGAGCTCCTACGAGCAGTACTTC.

The chain employs TRBV7-9 and TRBJ2-7; D may correspond to TRBD1 or TRBD2 (5 bases each). This CDR3 spans 12 amino acids. CDR1 and CDR2 (germline): SEHNR, FQNEAQ (reference sequence). V lost 7 bases and J lost 5, with 12 bases in between. The CDR3 sequence: CASTWGSNEQYF. As DNA, the CDR3 is TGTGCCAGCACCTGGGGGTCTAACGAGCAGTACTTC.

The chain links TRBV7-9 to TRBJ2-1; tentatively, D is TRBD2 (5 bases). V was shortened by 5 bases and J by 9 bases, with 23 bases between the two germline ends. The CDR3 spans 16 residues. The germline CDR1 and CDR2 sequences are SEHNR and FQNEAQ (reference sequence). CDR3 in amino acids: CASSPTLRGPHTEQFF. The DNA of the CDR3 is TGTGCCAGCAGCCCAACCTTGAGAGGGCCTCATACTGAGCAGTTCTTC.

The chain couples TRBV27 to TRBJ2-5; D is unclear. CDR1 is MNHEY and CDR2 is SMNVEV in the germline V gene (reference sequence). Deletions cut 6 bases from V and 5 bases from J, with 13 bases between. This CDR3 region has 13 residues. Here the CDR3 reads CASRPAGPETQYF. CDR3 nucleotides: TGTGCCAGCAGGCCCGCCGGGCCCGAGACCCAGTACTTC.

This clone was detected once. The chain uses TRBV10-1 and TRBJ2-3; 8 nucleotides line up with TRBD1. The V and J ends lost 5 bases and 0 bases, in that order; junction bases with no gene match: 7. Germline CDR1 reads WNHNN; CDR2 reads SYGVQD (reference sequence). This CDR3 region has 16 residues. The CDR3 protein is CASSPWTGPSTDTQYF. The CDR3 DNA reads TGCGCCAGCAGTCCCTGGACAGGGCCTAGCACAGATACGCAGTATTTT.

V usage is TRBV7-9 and J usage is TRBJ2-7; TRBD2 is a possible D gene (5 bases). V was pared by 8 bases and J by 3 bases, with 14 bases between. The germline gives CDR1 SEHNR, CDR2 FQNEAQ (reference sequence). The CDR3 is 13 amino acids. This CDR3 is CASERDRGYEQYF. The CDR3 nucleotides read TGTGCCAGCGAACGGGATCGGGGCTACGAGCAGTACTTC. Based on the CDR3 plus reference TRBV7-9 and TRBJ2-7, the full variable domain is DTGVSQNPRHKITKRGQNVTFRCDPISEHNRLYWYRQTLGQGPEFLTYFQNEAQLEKSRLLSDRFSAERPKGSFSTLEIQRTEQGDSAMYLCASERDRGYEQYFGPGTRLTVT.

The rearrangement joins TRBV5-6 to TRBJ2-3; the match to TRBD2 covers 8 bases. In germline, CDR1 is SGHDT, CDR2 YYEEEE. V lost 4 bases and J lost 6; bases outside the gene matches: 13. The CDR3 totals 16 residues. The CDR3: CASSLGTRIPRDTQYF. The CDR3, as DNA: TGTGCCAGCAGCCTAGGGACTAGGATTCCTCGGGATACGCAGTATTTT.

The J gene is TRBJ2-7, the V gene TRBV6-4, with 9 bases aligning to TRBD2. V dropped 6 bases and J dropped 5; count of bases not matched to a gene: 8. There are 14 residues in the CDR3. Germline loops: CDR1 MRHNA, CDR2 SNTAGT. The DNA of the CDR3 is TGTGCCAGCAGCCATAGCGGGAGAACGAACGAGCAGTACTTC. Translation: CASSHSGRTNEQYF.